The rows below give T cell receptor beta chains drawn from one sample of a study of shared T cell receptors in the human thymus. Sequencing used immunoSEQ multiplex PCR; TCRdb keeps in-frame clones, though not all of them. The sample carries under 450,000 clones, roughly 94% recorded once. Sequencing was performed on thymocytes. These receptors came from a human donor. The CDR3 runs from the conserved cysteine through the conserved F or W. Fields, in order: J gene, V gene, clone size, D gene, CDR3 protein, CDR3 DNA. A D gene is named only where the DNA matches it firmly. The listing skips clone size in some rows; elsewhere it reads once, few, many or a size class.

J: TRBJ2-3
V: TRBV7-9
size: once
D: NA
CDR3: CASSQRDRDTDTQYF
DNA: TGTGCCAGCAGTCAACGGGACCGTGACACAGATACGCAGTATTTT

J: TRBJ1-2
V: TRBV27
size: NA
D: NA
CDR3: CASSSGSPLYGYTF
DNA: TGTGCCAGCAGTTCCGGGTCCCCTCTCTATGGCTACACCTTC

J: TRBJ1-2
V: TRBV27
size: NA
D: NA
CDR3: CASSSRTNYGYTF
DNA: TGTGCCAGCAGTTCTAGGACTAACTATGGCTACACCTTC

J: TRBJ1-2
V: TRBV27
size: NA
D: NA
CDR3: CASSLSPPFYGYTF
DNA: TGTGCCAGCAGTTTATCCCCCCCGTTCTATGGCTACACCTTC

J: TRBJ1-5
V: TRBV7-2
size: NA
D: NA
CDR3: CASSLVRASGNQPQHF
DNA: TGTGCCAGCAGCTTAGTTCGAGCTTCGGGCAATCAGCCCCAGCATTTT

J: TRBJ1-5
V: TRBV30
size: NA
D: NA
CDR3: CAWSVWGGSDSNQPQHF
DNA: TGTGCCTGGAGTGTATGGGGGGGGTCGGATAGCAATCAGCCCCAGCATTTT

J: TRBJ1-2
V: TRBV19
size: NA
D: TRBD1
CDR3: CASSPGQGANYGYTF
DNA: TGTGCCAGTAGTCCCGGACAGGGGGCCAACTATGGCTACACCTTC

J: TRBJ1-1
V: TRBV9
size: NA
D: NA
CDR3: CASSISGLEAFF
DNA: TGTGCCAGCAGCATATCGGGACTTGAAGCTTTCTTT

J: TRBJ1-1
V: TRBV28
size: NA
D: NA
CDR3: CASSSVRGRNTEAFF
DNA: TGTGCCAGCAGTTCGGTCCGGGGGCGGAACACTGAAGCTTTCTTT

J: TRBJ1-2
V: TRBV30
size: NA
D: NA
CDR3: CAWSVTGINYGYTF
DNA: TGTGCCTGGAGTGTTACAGGCATTAACTATGGCTACACCTTC

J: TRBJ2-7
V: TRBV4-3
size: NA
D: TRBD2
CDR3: CASSLRGSGRPRVAEQYF
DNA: TGCGCCAGCAGCTTACGAGGCAGCGGGAGGCCCAGGGTAGCCGAGCAGTACTTC

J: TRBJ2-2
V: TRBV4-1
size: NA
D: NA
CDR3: CASSQVRTRNTGELFF
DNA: TGCGCCAGCAGCCAAGTCCGGACACGTAACACCGGGGAGCTGTTTTTT

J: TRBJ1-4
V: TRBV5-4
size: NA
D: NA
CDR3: CASSRGRGSDEKLFF
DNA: TGTGCCAGCAGCCGCGGGCGGGGCTCGGATGAAAAACTGTTTTTT

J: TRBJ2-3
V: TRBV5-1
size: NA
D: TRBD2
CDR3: CASSSLYYEAGDAPDTQYF
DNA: TGCGCCAGCAGCTCCCTATACTACGAAGCGGGAGATGCCCCAGATACGCAGTATTTT

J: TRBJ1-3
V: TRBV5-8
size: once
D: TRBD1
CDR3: CASSRTGRNTIYF
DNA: TGTGCCAGCAGCCGGACAGGGAGAAACACCATATATTTT

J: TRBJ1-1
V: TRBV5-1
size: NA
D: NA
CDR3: CASSLLRDSYKNTEAFF
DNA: TGCGCCAGCAGCTTGCTGCGGGACTCCTACAAGAACACTGAAGCTTTCTTT

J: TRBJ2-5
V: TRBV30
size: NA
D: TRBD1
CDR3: CAWRTTGEETQYF
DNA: TGTGCCTGGAGGACTACAGGGGAAGAGACCCAGTACTTC

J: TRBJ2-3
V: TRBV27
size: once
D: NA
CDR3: CASSLAERGDTQYF
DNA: TGTGCCAGCAGTTTAGCCGAACGGGGTGATACGCAGTATTTT

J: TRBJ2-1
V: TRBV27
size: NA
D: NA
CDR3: CASSSIIHEQFF
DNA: TGTGCCAGCAGTTCGATAATACATGAGCAGTTCTTC

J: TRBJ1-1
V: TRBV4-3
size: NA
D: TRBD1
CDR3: CASRNDRGETEAFF
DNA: TGCGCCAGCAGGAATGACAGGGGAGAAACTGAAGCTTTCTTT

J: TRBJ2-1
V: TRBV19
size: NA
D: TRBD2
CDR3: CASSMKREVPPSSYNEQFF
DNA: TGTGCCAGTAGTATGAAGCGGGAGGTCCCCCCGAGCTCCTACAATGAGCAGTTCTTC

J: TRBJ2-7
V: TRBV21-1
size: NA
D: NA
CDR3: CASSEPGHSYEQYF
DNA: TGTGCCAGCAGCGAACCGGGACATTCCTACGAGCAGTACTTC

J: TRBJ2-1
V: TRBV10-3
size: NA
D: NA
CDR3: CAISVGDLEGAKRVIANNEQFF
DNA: TGTGCCATCAGTGTAGGGGACCTGGAAGGAGCGAAGAGGGTGATTGCGAACAATGAGCAGTTCTTC

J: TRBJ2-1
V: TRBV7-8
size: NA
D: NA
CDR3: CASSLPAHNEQFF
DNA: TGTGCCAGCAGCTTACCCGCCCACAATGAGCAGTTCTTC

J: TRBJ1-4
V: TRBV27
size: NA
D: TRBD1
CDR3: CASSSVTDREKTNEKLFF
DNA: TGTGCCAGCAGTTCCGTTACCGACAGGGAAAAGACTAATGAAAAACTGTTTTTT

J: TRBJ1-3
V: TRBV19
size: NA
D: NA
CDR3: CASRDGSSGNTIYF
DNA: TGTGCCAGTAGGGACGGATCGTCTGGAAACACCATATATTTT

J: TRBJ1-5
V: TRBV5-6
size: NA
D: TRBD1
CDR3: CASSMGDRGIQPQHF
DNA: TGTGCCAGCAGCATGGGGGACAGGGGTATACAGCCCCAGCATTTT

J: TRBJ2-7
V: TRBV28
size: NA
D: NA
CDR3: CASSAGSTKYEQYF
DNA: TGTGCCAGCAGCGCAGGGAGCACTAAATACGAGCAGTACTTC

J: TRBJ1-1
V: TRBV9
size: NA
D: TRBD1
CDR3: CASSLEGTVNTEAFF
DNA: TGTGCCAGCAGCCTCGAAGGGACAGTGAACACTGAAGCTTTCTTT

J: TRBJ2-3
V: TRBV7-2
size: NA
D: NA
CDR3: CASSLGPQRPPADTQYF
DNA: TGTGCCAGCAGCTTAGGCCCCCAGCGCCCCCCCGCAGATACGCAGTATTTT

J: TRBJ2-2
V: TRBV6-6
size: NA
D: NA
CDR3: CASSYSHNTGELFF
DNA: TGTGCCAGCAGTTACAGCCATAACACCGGGGAGCTGTTTTTT

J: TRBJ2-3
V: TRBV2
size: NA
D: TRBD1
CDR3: CASSEALGTAPSTDTQYF
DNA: TGTGCCAGCAGTGAAGCTCTTGGGACAGCACCTAGCACAGATACGCAGTATTTT

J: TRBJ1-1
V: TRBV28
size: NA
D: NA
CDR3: CASSFSWMNTEAFF
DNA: TGTGCCAGCAGTTTCTCGTGGATGAACACTGAAGCTTTCTTT

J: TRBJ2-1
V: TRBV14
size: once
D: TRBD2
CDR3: CASSQLPLSSGRGDGEQFF
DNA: TGTGCCAGCAGCCAACTCCCCCTTTCTAGCGGGAGGGGAGACGGTGAGCAGTTCTTC

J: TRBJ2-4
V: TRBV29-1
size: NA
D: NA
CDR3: CSAQLIAKNIQYF
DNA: TGCAGCGCCCAGCTTATAGCCAAAAACATTCAGTACTTC

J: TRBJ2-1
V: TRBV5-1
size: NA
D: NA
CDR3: CASSSPDYRNLAVNEQFF
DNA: TGCGCCAGCAGCTCCCCGGACTACCGAAACCTCGCCGTCAATGAGCAGTTCTTC

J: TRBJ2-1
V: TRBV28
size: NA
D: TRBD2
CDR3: CASSLYPRLAGSSYNEQFF
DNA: TGTGCCAGCAGTTTATACCCGCGACTAGCGGGAAGCTCCTACAATGAGCAGTTCTTC

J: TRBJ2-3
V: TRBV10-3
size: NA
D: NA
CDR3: CAIRYRAPTDTQYF
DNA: TGTGCCATCAGGTACAGGGCTCCCACAGATACGCAGTATTTT

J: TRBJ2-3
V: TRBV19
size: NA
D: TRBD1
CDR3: CASSSRRSQGDRQDTQYF
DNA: TGTGCCAGTAGTAGTAGGAGGTCTCAGGGGGATCGACAAGATACGCAGTATTTT

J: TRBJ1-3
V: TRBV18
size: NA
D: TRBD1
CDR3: CASSPPGTGSSGNTIYF
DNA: TGTGCCAGCTCACCGCCCGGGACAGGCTCCTCTGGAAACACCATATATTTT

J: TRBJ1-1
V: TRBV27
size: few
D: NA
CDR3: CASSLNCYTEAFF
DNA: TGTGCCAGCAGCCTCAATTGTTACACTGAAGCTTTCTTT

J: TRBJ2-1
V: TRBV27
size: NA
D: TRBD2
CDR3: CASSSAGGGHSYNEQFF
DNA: TGTGCCAGCAGTTCCGCCGGGGGGGGGCACTCCTACAATGAGCAGTTCTTC

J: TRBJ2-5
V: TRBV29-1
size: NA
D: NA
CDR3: CSVPRDRRNQETQYF
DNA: TGCAGCGTTCCGCGGGACAGAAGGAATCAAGAGACCCAGTACTTC